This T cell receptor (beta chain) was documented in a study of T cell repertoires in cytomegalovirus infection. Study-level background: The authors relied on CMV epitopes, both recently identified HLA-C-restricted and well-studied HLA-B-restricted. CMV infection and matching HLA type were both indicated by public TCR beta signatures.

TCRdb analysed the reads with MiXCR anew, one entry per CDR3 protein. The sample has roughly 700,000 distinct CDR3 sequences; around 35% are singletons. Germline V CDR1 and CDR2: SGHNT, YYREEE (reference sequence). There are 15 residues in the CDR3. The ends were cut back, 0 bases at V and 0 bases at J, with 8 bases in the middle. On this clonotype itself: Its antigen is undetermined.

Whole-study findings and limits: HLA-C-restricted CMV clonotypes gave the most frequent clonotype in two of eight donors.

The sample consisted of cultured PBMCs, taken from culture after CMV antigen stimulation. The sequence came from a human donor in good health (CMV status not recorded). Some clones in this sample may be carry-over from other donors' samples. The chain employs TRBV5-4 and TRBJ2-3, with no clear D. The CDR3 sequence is CASSLDESSTDTQYF. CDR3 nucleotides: TGTGCCAGCAGCTTGGACGAATCTAGCACAGATACGCAGTATTTT. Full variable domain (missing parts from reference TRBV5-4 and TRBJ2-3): ETGVTQSPTHLIKTRGQQVTLRCSSQSGHNTVSWYQQALGQGPQFIFQYYREEENGRGNFPPRFSGLQFPNYSSELNVNALELDDSALYLCASSLDESSTDTQYFGPGTRLTVL.